Shown below are 29 T cell receptor beta chains from a single sample sequenced in a study of monozygotic twins with inflammatory bowel disease. After re-calling the 5' RACE reads, TCRdb lists one entry per CDR3 protein, DNA absent. This sample's table has about 350,000 distinct CDR3 sequences. The specimen was blood. These receptors were taken from a human donor with ulcerative colitis or Crohn's disease, or a healthy co-twin of an affected twin (not recorded which).

The chain employs TRBV7-9 and TRBJ2-3. Germline CDR1 SEHNR, CDR2 FQNEAQ (reference sequence). The CDR3 spans 11 residues. CDR3 residues: CASTPRDTQYF.

The V call is TRBV7-2, the J call TRBJ1-3; there is no DNA to check the TCRdb D call of TRBD1. The CDR3 runs 17 residues. CDR1 SGHTA and CDR2 FQGNSA come from the germline V gene. Here the CDR3 reads CASSTGTVLHSGNTIYF.

V and J are TRBV29-1 and TRBJ2-1; absent DNA, TCRdb's TRBD1 call cannot be checked. The CDR3 contains 16 residues. Germline-derived CDR1 and CDR2 are SQVTM and ANQGSEA. CDR3 protein: CSVEEGKDRVGGEQFF.

This chain links TRBV11-2 with TRBJ1-2; the TCRdb call, TRBD1, lacks DNA for checking. The CDR3 runs 15 residues. Per the germline V gene, CDR1 is SGHAT and CDR2 is FQNNGV. The CDR3 reads CASSFGAGDDYGYTF.

The chain's CDR3 is CASSTRDANYGYTF. The chain has TRBV19 and TRBJ1-2; TCRdb proposes TRBD1, but this gene call is untestable without DNA. Germline V CDR1 and CDR2: LNHDA, SQIVND (reference sequence). This CDR3 region has 14 residues.

The chain combines TRBV20-1 with TRBJ2-3; TCRdb proposes TRBD2, but this gene call is untestable without DNA. The CDR3 consists of 16 residues. From germline, CDR1 is DFQATT and CDR2 SNEGSKA (reference sequence). CDR3 region: CSAHGILAGGTDTQYF.

The J gene is TRBJ2-1, the V gene TRBV18. The V gene's germline CDR1 is KGHSH and CDR2 LQKENI. The CDR3 has 15 amino acids. CDR3 residues: CASSPTVPSYNEQFF.

This chain joins TRBV20-1 and TRBJ2-3; TCRdb names TRBD2, which stays unverified in the absence of DNA. The CDR3 length is 13 residues. Germline CDR1 reads DFQATT; CDR2 reads SNEGSKA (reference sequence). CDR3 sequence reads: CSAKTSGGDTQYF.

The gene calls are TRBV5-1 and TRBJ1-2; TCRdb's assignment of TRBD1 cannot be checked, as there is no DNA. The CDR3 loop spans 14 amino acids. The germline V gene encodes CDR1 SGHRS and CDR2 YFSETQ. The CDR3 sequence: CASSPPTGSYGYTF.

The chain joins TRBV2 to TRBJ1-1. The CDR3 consists of 15 residues. The germline V gene encodes CDR1 SNHLY and CDR2 FYNNEI. The CDR3 reads CASRLTLTVNTEAFF.

The rearrangement joins TRBV7-9 to TRBJ2-1; no DNA is available, so the TRBD2 call from TCRdb remains unchecked. The germline gives CDR1 SEHNR, CDR2 FQNEAQ (reference sequence). This CDR3 has 14 amino acids. The CDR3 here is CASSPLPESNEQFF.

V is TRBV9 and J is TRBJ2-5. The CDR3 contains 12 residues. CDR1 is SGDLS, CDR2 YYNGEE, per germline. CDR3 residues: CASSVGSETQYF.

The gene calls are TRBV5-1 and TRBJ2-1; checking the TCRdb D call of TRBD2 is not possible without DNA. CDR1 SGHRS and CDR2 YFSETQ come from the germline V gene. The CDR3 is made up of 16 amino acids. The CDR3 here is CASSEYSGREYNEQFF.

This chain uses TRBV5-1 with TRBJ1-1; TCRdb lists TRBD1, though no DNA is available to test this call. The germline CDR1 and CDR2 sequences are SGHRS and YFSETQ. This CDR3 is 13 amino acids long. The CDR3: CASSPPTDTEAFF.

The chain couples TRBV11-2 to TRBJ2-7; the D call of TRBD1 rests on TCRdb alone, since no DNA is present to check it. Germline V gene sequence: CDR1 SGHAT, CDR2 FQNNGV. The CDR3 covers 15 residues. CDR3: CASSPLPGLYYEQYF.

The V gene is TRBV18, the J gene TRBJ1-1; as DNA is missing, the TRBD1 call by TCRdb cannot be tested. In germline, CDR1 is KGHSH, CDR2 LQKENI. There are 15 residues in the CDR3. The chain's CDR3 is CASSPPSGSDTEAFF.

The J gene is TRBJ1-1, the V gene TRBV4-3; TCRdb gives TRBD1 as the D gene, but with no DNA this cannot be confirmed. The CDR3 covers 14 residues. Per germline, CDR1 LGHNA and CDR2 YSLEER. The CDR3: CASSPRPGQESAFF.

The rearrangement links TRBV10-2 to TRBJ2-2. The CDR3 has 12 residues. Germline V gene sequence: CDR1 WSHSY, CDR2 SAAADI. CDR3 amino acids: CASSEIPGELFF.

The chain has TRBV29-1 and TRBJ2-1; the TCRdb D gene call, TRBD1, has no DNA to confirm it. CDR1 and CDR2 from the germline V gene are SQVTM and ANQGSEA. This CDR3 is built from 15 residues. The CDR3 reads CSVEKTGTAGSEQFF.

The gene calls are TRBV5-1 and TRBJ1-4; with no DNA, the TCRdb D assignment of TRBD1 cannot be verified. CDR1 is SGHRS and CDR2 is YFSETQ in the germline V gene. CDR3 length equals 17 residues. CDR3 protein: CASSPHRAAASNEKLFF.

J is TRBJ2-7 and V is TRBV29-1; without DNA, the TCRdb call of TRBD1 cannot be checked. Germline loops: CDR1 SQVTM, CDR2 ANQGSEA. The length of the CDR3 is 14 residues. CDR3 amino acids: CSVGLTGGAYEQYF.

The chain combines TRBV5-1 with TRBJ2-5. Germline V gene lookup returns CDR1 SGHRS and CDR2 YFSETQ. The CDR3 runs to 13 residues. CDR3 residues: CASSSAAQETQYF.

The V and J genes are TRBV5-1 and TRBJ2-3; TCRdb proposes TRBD1, but this gene call is untestable without DNA. The CDR3 is made up of 18 amino acids. CDR1 and CDR2 (germline): SGHRS, YFSETQ. The CDR3 loop is CASSLEYWGEFRADTQYF.

This chain connects TRBV13 to TRBJ1-2. CDR1 is PRHDT and CDR2 is FYEKMQ in the germline V gene (reference sequence). This CDR3 is 13 amino acids long. The CDR3 reads CASSLAPTLGYTF. The variable domain in full, completed from reference TRBV13 and TRBJ1-2, reads AAGVIQSPRHLIKEKRETATLKCYPIPRHDTVYWYQQGPGQDPQFLISFYEKMQSDKGSIPDRFSAQQFSDYHSELNMSSLELGDSALYFCASSLAPTLGYTFGSGTRLTVV.

The genes are TRBV20-1 and TRBJ2-7. Germline lookup yields CDR1 DFQATT and CDR2 SNEGSKA (reference sequence). There are 14 residues in the CDR3. This CDR3 is CSARGLAASYEQYF.

The CDR3 sequence is CASSSLPTGGEETQYF. The chain employs TRBV27 and TRBJ2-5; without DNA, the TCRdb call of TRBD2 cannot be checked. The CDR3 is made up of 16 amino acids. CDR1 is MNHEY, CDR2 SMNVEV, per germline (reference sequence).

The chain is built from TRBV5-6 and TRBJ2-3; without DNA, the TCRdb call of TRBD2 cannot be checked. Germline V gives CDR1 SGHDT, CDR2 YYEEEE. The CDR3 totals 16 residues. CDR3 in amino acids: CASSLGREISTDTQYF.

The chain joins TRBV29-1 to TRBJ2-2; there is no DNA to check the TCRdb D call of TRBD2. The germline CDR1 and CDR2 sequences are SQVTM and ANQGSEA. The CDR3 contains 15 residues. The CDR3 is CSAQLAGGYTGELFF.

The J gene is TRBJ1-1, the V gene TRBV6-5; TCRdb's D call of TRBD1 is untestable without DNA. CDR1 and CDR2 from the germline V gene are MNHEY and SVGAGI. The CDR3 loop spans 15 amino acids. CDR3 sequence: CASSYSTGGMGEAFF.